Listed here are 7 T cell receptor beta chains from one sample, sequenced in a study of CD8 T cells in ankylosing spondylitis (TCRdb year 2017). The library relied on 5' RACE. Sequencing was performed on an Illumina HiSeq 2500. In TCRdb, the public reads were trimmed at Q25 with fastp and aligned with MiXCR, with productive beta chains retained. All rows with the same CDR3 protein become a single entry with the most common DNA and genes. The sample table records 90,000 to 100,000 distinct CDR3 sequences; roughly 8.3% of these occur just once. About 9.6% of the sample belongs to the ten largest clones. Sequenced sample: blood, either unsorted or a sorted T cell fraction (not recorded which). The receptors originated from a male donor with ankylosing spondylitis or in good health (not recorded which).

This clonotype has ten or more counts. CDR3 protein: CASSQRISYEQYF. In nucleotides, the CDR3 is TGCGCCAGCAGCCAACGGATCTCCTACGAGCAGTACTTC. The genes are TRBV4-1 and TRBJ2-7; no firm D call. Trimming removed 2 bases from V and 0 bases from J, with 5 bases in between. CDR1 and CDR2 from the germline V gene are MGHRA and YSYEKL. The CDR3 length is 13 residues.

This clonotype was observed many times. The chain combines TRBV29-1 with TRBJ1-2; D is unresolved. The CDR3 extends over 13 amino acids. The ends were cut back, 4 bases at V and 6 bases at J, with 15 bases in the middle. The germline V gene has CDR1 SQVTM and CDR2 ANQGSEA. The CDR3 loop is CSVVSLRGHGYTF. Written as DNA, the CDR3 is TGCAGCGTTGTTTCATTAAGAGGTCATGGCTACACCTTC.

There are many counts of this clonotype. The chain has TRBV7-2 and TRBJ2-1; D is possibly TRBD2 (6 bases). With 3 bases removed from V and 0 bases from J, the gap between germline ends came to 15 bases. This CDR3 contains 17 residues. The germline V gene encodes CDR1 SGHTA and CDR2 FQGNSA. The CDR3 sequence is CASSFLEGRSSYNEQFF. For the CDR3, the DNA is TGTGCCAGCAGCTTCTTAGAAGGGAGGAGCTCCTACAATGAGCAGTTCTTC.

Concerning this clonotype itself: A much larger clone is a single base away; this may be a read error. V usage is TRBV7-2 and J usage is TRBJ1-1, with D possibly being TRBD1 (5 bases). The ends were cut back, 2 bases at V and 12 bases at J, with 16 bases in the middle. The CDR3 is 13 residues long. CDR1 SGHTA and CDR2 FQGNSA come from the germline V gene. CDR3: CASSLRGAEVTFF. For the CDR3, the DNA is TGTGCCAGCAGCTTACGCGGGGCGGAGGTAACTTTCTTT.

This clonotype showed up many times. The gene calls are TRBV9 and TRBJ2-1; 9 nucleotides align to TRBD1. Losses at the gene ends were 4 bases for V and 1 base for J; bases not matched to a gene: 3. This CDR3 spans 15 amino acids. Germline CDR1 SGDLS, CDR2 YYNGEE. The CDR3 DNA reads as TGTGCCAGCAGCCGACAGGGGGATTCCTACAATGAGCAGTTCTTC. Translating gives CASSRQGDSYNEQFF.

This clonotype occurred a few times. The V gene is TRBV20-1, the J gene TRBJ1-1; D might be TRBD1 (6 bases). This CDR3 has 15 amino acids. From germline, CDR1 is DFQATT and CDR2 SNEGSKA (reference sequence). Trimming removed 0 bases from V and 6 bases from J, with 17 bases in between. As DNA, the CDR3 is TGCAGTGCTAGAGATTTAGGACAGTGGGGGTCTGAAGCTTTCTTT. Translating gives CSARDLGQWGSEAFF.

This clonotype turned up a few times. A single base separates this from a much larger clone, so it may be a read error. The V gene is TRBV4-2, the J gene TRBJ2-7, with TRBD1 identical over 7 bases. This CDR3 region has 12 residues. Germline V CDR1 and CDR2: LGHNA, YNFKEQ. Here the CDR3 reads CAISRDRDEQYF. As DNA, the CDR3 is TGTGCCATCAGCCGTGACAGGGACGAGCAGTACTTC.